A selection of T cell receptor beta chains follows, all from one sample in a study of cytomegalovirus exposure and HLA in healthy donors. The protocol was immunoSEQ multiplex PCR, while the TCRdb copy is restricted to in-frame clones and leaves out a portion. The sample holds about 140,000 clones, approximately 84% seen once. The sequenced material came from PBMCs. All receptors derive from a woman in her 30s in good health and CMV-seronegative. CDR3s include the opening cysteine and the closing phenylalanine or tryptophan. D genes are given only for firm matches. Clone size is stated in some rows and not others, as once, few, many or a class when expanded.

V gene: TRBV7-9
clone size: -
J gene: TRBJ2-3
D gene: -
CDR3 protein: CASSLYKSTDTQYF
CDR3 DNA: TGTGCCAGCAGCTTATACAAATCCACAGATACGCAGTATTTT

V gene: TRBV29-1
clone size: -
J gene: TRBJ2-5
D gene: TRBD2
CDR3 protein: CSVNPGGQETQYF
CDR3 DNA: TGCAGCGTTAACCCGGGGGGCCAAGAGACCCAGTACTTC

V gene: TRBV13
clone size: -
J gene: TRBJ2-2
D gene: -
CDR3 protein: CASSPITRSGTGELFF
CDR3 DNA: TGTGCCAGCAGCCCGATAACCCGTTCGGGCACCGGGGAGCTGTTTTTT

V gene: TRBV28
clone size: -
J gene: TRBJ2-7
D gene: -
CDR3 protein: CASNRVEYEQYF
CDR3 DNA: TGTGCCTCAAATCGGGTAGAGTACGAGCAGTACTTC

V gene: TRBV6-1
clone size: -
J gene: TRBJ2-1
D gene: TRBD2
CDR3 protein: CASSGVTSRYNEQFF
CDR3 DNA: TGTGCCAGCAGTGGTGTGACTAGCCGATACAATGAGCAGTTCTTC

V gene: TRBV2
clone size: -
J gene: TRBJ2-5
D gene: -
CDR3 protein: CASTVTGETQYF
CDR3 DNA: TGTGCCAGCACTGTGACGGGAGAGACCCAGTACTTC

V gene: TRBV9
clone size: once
J gene: TRBJ1-3
D gene: -
CDR3 protein: CASSETSGASGNTIYF
CDR3 DNA: TGTGCCAGCAGCGAGACTAGCGGGGCCTCTGGAAACACCATATATTTT

V gene: TRBV7-8
clone size: few
J gene: TRBJ1-2
D gene: TRBD1
CDR3 protein: CASSLEGAGTGGASGGYTF
CDR3 DNA: TGTGCCAGCAGCTTAGAGGGGGCCGGGACAGGGGGCGCGTCCGGCGGCTACACCTTC

V gene: TRBV7-9
clone size: -
J gene: TRBJ2-1
D gene: -
CDR3 protein: CASSPIAAPYNEQFF
CDR3 DNA: TGTGCCAGCAGCCCCATCGCGGCCCCCTACAATGAGCAGTTCTTC

V gene: TRBV7-8
clone size: -
J gene: TRBJ2-7
D gene: -
CDR3 protein: CASSLVGGLEQYF
CDR3 DNA: TGTGCCAGCAGCTTAGTCGGGGGGCTCGAGCAGTACTTC

V gene: TRBV5-1
clone size: -
J gene: TRBJ1-2
D gene: -
CDR3 protein: CASSYGQPSNYGYTF
CDR3 DNA: TGCGCCAGCAGCTATGGACAGCCAAGTAACTATGGCTACACCTTC

V gene: TRBV28
clone size: -
J gene: TRBJ1-5
D gene: TRBD1
CDR3 protein: CASNMDRSNQPQHF
CDR3 DNA: TGTGCCAGCAACATGGACAGGAGCAATCAGCCCCAGCATTTT

V gene: TRBV29-1
clone size: -
J gene: TRBJ1-1
D gene: -
CDR3 protein: CSVLGPTEAFF
CDR3 DNA: TGCAGCGTTTTGGGGCCCACTGAAGCTTTCTTT

V gene: TRBV11-2
clone size: few
J gene: TRBJ1-1
D gene: TRBD1
CDR3 protein: CASSPRTGGNTEAFF
CDR3 DNA: TGTGCCAGCAGCCCCAGGACAGGGGGGAACACTGAAGCTTTCTTT

V gene: TRBV15
clone size: -
J gene: TRBJ1-3
D gene: TRBD1
CDR3 protein: CATSRSRTGDGNTIYF
CDR3 DNA: TGTGCCACCAGCAGAAGCCGGACAGGGGATGGAAACACCATATATTTT

V gene: TRBV5-1
clone size: -
J gene: TRBJ2-1
D gene: -
CDR3 protein: CASSPSRGSNEQFF
CDR3 DNA: TGCGCCAGCAGCCCAAGCCGTGGGAGCAATGAGCAGTTCTTC

V gene: TRBV11-2
clone size: -
J gene: TRBJ2-5
D gene: TRBD2
CDR3 protein: CASSSRTSGAETQYF
CDR3 DNA: TGTGCCAGCAGCTCCCGGACTAGCGGGGCGGAGACCCAGTACTTC

V gene: TRBV5-1
clone size: once
J gene: TRBJ2-5
D gene: -
CDR3 protein: CASSPDQGETQYF
CDR3 DNA: TGCGCCAGCAGCCCGGACCAGGGAGAGACCCAGTACTTC

V gene: TRBV5-4
clone size: -
J gene: TRBJ2-1
D gene: -
CDR3 protein: CASSLDRYNEQFF
CDR3 DNA: TGTGCCAGCAGCTTGGACAGGTACAATGAGCAGTTCTTC

V gene: TRBV18
clone size: -
J gene: TRBJ1-1
D gene: -
CDR3 protein: CASSPYTRGSDTEAFF
CDR3 DNA: TGTGCCAGCTCACCCTACACCAGGGGTTCGGACACTGAAGCTTTCTTT

V gene: TRBV5-1
clone size: -
J gene: TRBJ2-3
D gene: -
CDR3 protein: CASSLLSQRHTDTQYF
CDR3 DNA: TGCGCCAGCAGCCTCCTTAGTCAGCGGCACACAGATACGCAGTATTTT

V gene: TRBV6-6
clone size: few
J gene: TRBJ1-5
D gene: -
CDR3 protein: CASSNARVGSNQPQHF
CDR3 DNA: TGTGCCAGCAGTAACGCCAGGGTGGGGAGCAATCAGCCCCAGCATTTT

V gene: TRBV19
clone size: -
J gene: TRBJ2-4
D gene: -
CDR3 protein: CASSMRGGGNIQYF
CDR3 DNA: TGTGCCAGTAGTATGCGGGGCGGTGGGAACATTCAGTACTTC

V gene: TRBV21-1
clone size: -
J gene: TRBJ1-2
D gene: -
CDR3 protein: CASSSLGEQGEGYGYTF
CDR3 DNA: TGTGCCAGCAGCTCTCTGGGCGAACAGGGAGAGGGCTATGGCTACACCTTC

V gene: TRBV28
clone size: few
J gene: TRBJ1-6
D gene: -
CDR3 protein: CASSPLPNSPLHF
CDR3 DNA: TGTGCCAGCAGTCCTCTTCCCAATTCACCCCTCCACTTT

V gene: TRBV10-3
clone size: -
J gene: TRBJ2-7
D gene: TRBD2
CDR3 protein: CAISEFGTTPNVEQYF
CDR3 DNA: TGTGCCATCAGTGAGTTCGGGACTACTCCCAATGTAGAGCAGTACTTC

V gene: TRBV5-1
clone size: -
J gene: TRBJ2-3
D gene: TRBD1
CDR3 protein: CASSLFRGQALTDTQYF
CDR3 DNA: TGCGCCAGCAGCTTGTTTCGCGGACAGGCTCTCACAGATACGCAGTATTTT

V gene: TRBV13
clone size: -
J gene: TRBJ2-1
D gene: TRBD1
CDR3 protein: CASSSTTGGNEQFF
CDR3 DNA: TGTGCCAGCAGCTCCACGACAGGGGGTAATGAGCAGTTCTTC

V gene: TRBV5-4
clone size: -
J gene: TRBJ2-2
D gene: TRBD2
CDR3 protein: CASGTSGGATNTGELFF
CDR3 DNA: TGTGCCAGCGGGACTAGCGGGGGGGCAACAAACACCGGGGAGCTGTTTTTT

V gene: TRBV19
clone size: few
J gene: TRBJ1-2
D gene: TRBD1
CDR3 protein: CASRTGNYGYTF
CDR3 DNA: TGTGCCAGTAGGACAGGGAACTATGGCTACACCTTC

V gene: TRBV7-2
clone size: -
J gene: TRBJ2-5
D gene: -
CDR3 protein: CASSLSGTGRETQYF
CDR3 DNA: TGTGCCAGCAGCCTTAGCGGGACAGGGAGGGAGACCCAGTACTTC

V gene: TRBV28
clone size: -
J gene: TRBJ1-1
D gene: -
CDR3 protein: CASSYFSRLGTEAFF
CDR3 DNA: TGTGCCAGCAGTTACTTTTCGCGGTTGGGCACTGAAGCTTTCTTT

V gene: TRBV7-9
clone size: -
J gene: TRBJ2-2
D gene: TRBD2
CDR3 protein: CASSLSGGAAGELFF
CDR3 DNA: TGTGCCAGCAGCCTAAGCGGGGGGGCCGCCGGGGAGCTGTTTTTT

V gene: TRBV5-1
clone size: -
J gene: TRBJ2-7
D gene: -
CDR3 protein: CASSLVLQGSNEQYF
CDR3 DNA: TGCGCCAGCAGCTTGGTGCTCCAGGGTTCCAACGAGCAGTACTTC

V gene: TRBV5-1
clone size: -
J gene: TRBJ2-3
D gene: TRBD2
CDR3 protein: CASSSSGDATDTQYF
CDR3 DNA: TGCGCCAGCAGCTCCAGCGGGGACGCCACAGATACGCAGTATTTT

V gene: TRBV2
clone size: -
J gene: TRBJ1-5
D gene: TRBD1
CDR3 protein: CASSEVGTALNQPQHF
CDR3 DNA: TGTGCCAGCAGTGAAGTTGGGACAGCCCTTAATCAGCCCCAGCATTTT

V gene: TRBV11-2
clone size: few
J gene: TRBJ2-7
D gene: TRBD2
CDR3 protein: CASSPSGGPSYEQYF
CDR3 DNA: TGTGCCAGCAGCCCGTCGGGGGGGCCTTCCTACGAGCAGTACTTC

V gene: TRBV4-2
clone size: -
J gene: TRBJ2-5
D gene: TRBD2
CDR3 protein: CASSQELAGGKTQYF
CDR3 DNA: TGTGCCAGCAGCCAAGAACTAGCGGGGGGGAAGACCCAGTACTTC

V gene: TRBV18
clone size: -
J gene: TRBJ1-2
D gene: -
CDR3 protein: CASSRDSNYGYTF
CDR3 DNA: TGTGCCAGCTCTCGGGACTCTAACTATGGCTACACCTTC

V gene: TRBV18
clone size: -
J gene: TRBJ2-7
D gene: -
CDR3 protein: CASSLRGSYEQYF
CDR3 DNA: TGTGCCAGCTCACTTAGGGGATCCTACGAGCAGTACTTC

V gene: TRBV6-5
clone size: -
J gene: TRBJ2-3
D gene: TRBD1
CDR3 protein: CASSWDRGSTDTQYF
CDR3 DNA: TGTGCCAGCAGCTGGGACAGGGGAAGCACAGATACGCAGTATTTT

V gene: TRBV7-9
clone size: -
J gene: TRBJ2-7
D gene: TRBD2
CDR3 protein: CASSEGLAGGSYEQYF
CDR3 DNA: TGTGCCAGCAGCGAGGGACTAGCGGGGGGGTCCTACGAGCAGTACTTC

V gene: TRBV2
clone size: -
J gene: TRBJ1-1
D gene: -
CDR3 protein: CASSLLRGLAFF
CDR3 DNA: TGTGCCAGCAGTCTCTTACGGGGTTTAGCTTTCTTT

V gene: TRBV6-5
clone size: -
J gene: TRBJ1-3
D gene: TRBD1
CDR3 protein: CASSRDRSSGNTIYF
CDR3 DNA: TGTGCCAGCAGTCGGGACAGAAGCTCTGGAAACACCATATATTTT

V gene: TRBV18
clone size: -
J gene: TRBJ1-5
D gene: TRBD1
CDR3 protein: CASSPPGTGAQPQHF
CDR3 DNA: TGTGCCAGCTCACCCCCGGGGACAGGGGCTCAGCCCCAGCATTTT

V gene: TRBV19
clone size: -
J gene: TRBJ2-5
D gene: TRBD1
CDR3 protein: CASSRDRGSRETQYF
CDR3 DNA: TGTGCCAGTAGCCGGGACAGGGGATCGCGGGAGACCCAGTACTTC

V gene: TRBV30
clone size: -
J gene: TRBJ1-1
D gene: TRBD1
CDR3 protein: CAWSGQGHLLAFF
CDR3 DNA: TGTGCCTGGAGTGGACAGGGTCACCTTTTAGCTTTCTTT

V gene: TRBV10-3
clone size: -
J gene: TRBJ1-2
D gene: -
CDR3 protein: CAISEEQRIYGYTF
CDR3 DNA: TGTGCCATCAGTGAGGAACAGAGAATCTATGGCTACACCTTC

V gene: TRBV28
clone size: -
J gene: TRBJ2-2
D gene: TRBD2
CDR3 protein: CASSSSGGNTGELFF
CDR3 DNA: TGTGCCAGCAGTTCTAGCGGGGGGAACACCGGGGAGCTGTTTTTT